This TCR beta chain was identified in a study of OX40 agonist ivuxolimab in advanced cancers. V was pared by 8 bases and J by 2 bases, with 21 bases between. From germline, CDR1 is SNHLY and CDR2 FYNNEI. CDR3 size: 16 residues. TCRdb's copy holds only in-frame clones and misses some; the assay was immunoSEQ multiplex PCR. This sample has 90,000 or so clones; 92% occur once, and the top ten carry 1% to 1.3%. The chain links TRBV2 to TRBJ2-5; weak D call: TRBD2 (7 bases). This receptor was identified in an adult with an advanced solid tumor such as melanoma, head and neck, liver or kidney cancer. Specimen: CD4+ or CD8+ T cells sorted from blood, collected in a trial of the OX40 agonist ivuxolimab. In DNA form, the CDR3 reads TGTGCCAGCTCCTCCCTTGGGGGGAGGGGGCAAGAGACCCAGTACTTC. Protein sequence: CASSSLGGRGQETQYF.